This TCR beta chain appears in the sequencing data of a study of T cell clonotyping in hematopoietic cell transplantation. Study-wide points: At the given depth, recipient repertoires were over 97% de novo clonotypes.

The table came from immunoSEQ multiplex PCR; TCRdb's copy has only in-frame clones and leaves some out. The repertoire consists of some 30,000 clones, with about 94% occurring once and the leading ten covering roughly a tenth. This clone was detected a few times. The target antigen is unknown. Recipients were bled about 28 days pretransplant and at posttransplant days 30, 100, 180. Germline V gene lookup returns CDR1 MNHEY and CDR2 SVGAGI. Between the trimmed V and J ends, which lost 5 bases and 3 bases, there was a span of 16 bases. The CDR3 totals 15 residues. The sequence was obtained from a female patient aged 50-59 years who had an allogeneic stem cell transplant from a related donor, so the T cells may come from the graft donor. Some clones in this sample may be carry-over from other donors' samples. V gene TRBV6-5 combines with J gene TRBJ1-1; D is possibly TRBD1 (6 bases). The sample was PBMCs, taken 100 days after allogeneic stem cell transplant. DNA of the CDR3: TGTGCCAGCAGTCGTTTTGGGGGGCGGGACACTGAAGCTTTCTTT. Its protein is CASSRFGGRDTEAFF.